The present T cell receptor beta chain was sequenced within a study of T cells in Graves' hyperthyroidism and ophthalmopathy. Regions amplified from RNA transcripts were the TCR beta CDR3 regions. An initial round of RT-PCR targeting the TCR CDR3 relied on the HTBI primer set. MiXCR was run by TCRdb on the multiplex PCR reads, yielding one entry per CDR3 protein. The repertoire consists of around 350,000 distinct CDR3 sequences, with 20% to 25% occurring once and the leading ten covering 70% to 75%. Study-level results: Within blood appeared most thyroid clonotypes that had expanded above 0.001.

On this clonotype itself: Its specificity is unknown.

The study enrolled patients aged 18 to 65 with newly diagnosed hyperthyroidism of under 2 months' duration. Diagnoses were established using clinical symptoms, serum thyroxine and TRAb, thyroid ultrasound and orbital computed tomography. Trimming left V 4 bases short and J 7 bases short, with 17 bases between. The CDR3 is 15 amino acids. The germline V gene has CDR1 MNHGY and CDR2 SVAAGI. The sequence was collected from a man aged 45-65 years with Graves' hyperthyroidism. J is TRBJ2-1 and V is TRBV6-9; D gene unclear. Sequenced sample: blood. CDR3 sequence: CASSLRDIEVNEQFF. For the CDR3, the DNA is TGTGCCAGCAGTTTACGAGACATTGAGGTAAATGAGCAGTTCTTC.